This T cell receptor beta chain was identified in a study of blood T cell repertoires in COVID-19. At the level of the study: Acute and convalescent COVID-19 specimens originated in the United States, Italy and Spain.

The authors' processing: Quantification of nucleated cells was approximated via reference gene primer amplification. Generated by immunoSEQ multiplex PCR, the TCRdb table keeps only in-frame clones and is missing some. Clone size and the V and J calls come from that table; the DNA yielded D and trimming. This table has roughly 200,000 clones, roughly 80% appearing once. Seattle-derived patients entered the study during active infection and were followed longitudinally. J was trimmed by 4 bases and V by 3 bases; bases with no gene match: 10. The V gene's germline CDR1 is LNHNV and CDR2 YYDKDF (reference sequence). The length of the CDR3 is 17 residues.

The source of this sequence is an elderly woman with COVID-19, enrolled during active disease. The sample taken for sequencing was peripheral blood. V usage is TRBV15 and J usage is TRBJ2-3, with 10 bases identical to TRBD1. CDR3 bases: TGTGCCACCAGCAGGGTGACAGGGGGCCGTTACTCAGATACGCAGTATTTT. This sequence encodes CATSRVTGGRYSDTQYF.